This T cell receptor (beta chain) comes out of a study of blood T cells in healthy people across ages. Across the study: Through template switching, about one barcoded beta molecule was captured per two T cells, as measured in model experiments. Overall study findings and caveats: Across samples, TCR beta diversity tracked strongly with naive T cell percentage. More naive CD4+ cells and higher diversity were found in long-lived than in aged donors.

V lost 6 bases and J lost 9, with 9 bases in between. Per germline, CDR1 DFQATT and CDR2 SNEGSKA (reference sequence). The CDR3 consists of 10 residues. Next came a second PCR, run for about 6 to 12 cycles, which used a sample-barcoded 5' primer along with a J-beta primer mix. With 12 random nucleotides, a template-switch adaptor tagged each individual cDNA molecule. TCRdb passed the 5' RACE reads through MiXCR, listing each CDR3 protein once. The table has some 290,000 distinct CDR3 sequences, 25% to 30% seen once. With respect to this clonotype: Its target is not known. The conserved final phenylalanine or tryptophan is absent from the CDR3, which likely points to a read error.

The V gene is TRBV20-1, the J gene TRBJ2-4; no definite D call. The TCR comes from an older woman in good health. Material: blood. The CDR3 here is CSAWPGIQYL. DNA of the CDR3: TGCAGTGCCTGGCCGGGCATTCAGTACCTC.